The sequence of this T cell receptor (beta chain) was determined in a study of Ad26.COV2.S vaccination and SARS-CoV-2 variants. Study summary: Ad26.COV2.S shots went into the muscle once or twice, 56 days apart. Findings and caveats of the study: Individuals receiving vaccine had higher spike-specific TCR breadth than placebo recipients did. In TCR breadth and depth analyses, total T cell responses may have been underestimated.

Generated by immunoSEQ multiplex PCR, the TCRdb table keeps only in-frame clones and is missing some. In the table there are under 550,000 clones, 88% of which are singletons. The treatment here: 15 to 20 received Ad26.COV2.S at low or high dose, single or two shots; about 5 received placebo; per-sample allocation not given. Sampling took place 63 days after the first vaccine or placebo injection. An Ad26 vector expressing Wuhan-strain SARS-CoV-2 spike served as the vaccine. This clone was detected a few times. Its matching antigen is unknown. V was cut by 5 bases and J by 0 bases, with 7 bases left in between. CDR1 SGHAT and CDR2 FQNNGV come from the germline V gene. The CDR3 spans 13 residues.

The material was peripheral blood, obtained in a trial of Ad26.COV2.S vaccine versus placebo. The sequence came from a person aged 18-60 years who received the Ad26.COV2.S COVID-19 vaccine or a placebo. This chain links TRBV11-2 with TRBJ1-1; maybe TRBD1 (5 bases). The CDR3 loop reads CASSLTVNTEAFF. DNA for the CDR3: TGTGCCAGCAGCCTGACAGTGAACACTGAAGCTTTCTTT.